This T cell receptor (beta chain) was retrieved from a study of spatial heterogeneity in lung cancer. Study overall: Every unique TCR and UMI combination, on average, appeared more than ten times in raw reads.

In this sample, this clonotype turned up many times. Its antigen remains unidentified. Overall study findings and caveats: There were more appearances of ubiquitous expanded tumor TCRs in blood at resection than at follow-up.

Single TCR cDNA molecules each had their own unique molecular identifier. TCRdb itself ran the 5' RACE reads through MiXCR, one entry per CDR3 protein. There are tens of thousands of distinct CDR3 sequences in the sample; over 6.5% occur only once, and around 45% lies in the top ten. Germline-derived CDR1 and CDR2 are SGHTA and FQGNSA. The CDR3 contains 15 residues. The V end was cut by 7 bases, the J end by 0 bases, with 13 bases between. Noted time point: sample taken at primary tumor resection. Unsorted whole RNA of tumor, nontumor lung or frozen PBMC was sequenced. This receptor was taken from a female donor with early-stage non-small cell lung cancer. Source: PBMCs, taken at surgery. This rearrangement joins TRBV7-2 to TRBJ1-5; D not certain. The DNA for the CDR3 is TGTGCCAGCACCCTCGGCGGGGATAGCAATCAGCCCCAGCATTTT. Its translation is CASTLGGDSNQPQHF. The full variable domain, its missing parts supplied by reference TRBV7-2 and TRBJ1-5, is GAGVSQSPSNKVTEKGKDVELRCDPISGHTALYWYRQSLGQGLEFLIYFQGNSAPDKSGLPSDRFSAERTGGSVSTLTIQRTQQEDSAVYLCASTLGGDSNQPQHFGDGTRLSIL.